The source of this TCR beta chain is a study of blood T cell repertoires in COVID-19. The V and J ends lost 6 bases and 13 bases respectively, with 16 bases between them. The germline V gene encodes CDR1 SNHLY and CDR2 FYNNEI. The CDR3 consists of 12 residues. The assay was immunoSEQ multiplex PCR, and TCRdb's table has in-frame clones only and misses some. Among about 60,000 clones listed, around 85% were seen once. The clonotype comes from a human donor in a cohort sampled during active COVID-19. The rearrangement links TRBV2 to TRBJ1-3; TRBD1 might be the D (6 bases). The specimen was peripheral blood. CDR3 in DNA: TGTGCCAGCAGCTCGAACAGGGAACTAATATATTTT. Residues: CASSSNRELIYF.